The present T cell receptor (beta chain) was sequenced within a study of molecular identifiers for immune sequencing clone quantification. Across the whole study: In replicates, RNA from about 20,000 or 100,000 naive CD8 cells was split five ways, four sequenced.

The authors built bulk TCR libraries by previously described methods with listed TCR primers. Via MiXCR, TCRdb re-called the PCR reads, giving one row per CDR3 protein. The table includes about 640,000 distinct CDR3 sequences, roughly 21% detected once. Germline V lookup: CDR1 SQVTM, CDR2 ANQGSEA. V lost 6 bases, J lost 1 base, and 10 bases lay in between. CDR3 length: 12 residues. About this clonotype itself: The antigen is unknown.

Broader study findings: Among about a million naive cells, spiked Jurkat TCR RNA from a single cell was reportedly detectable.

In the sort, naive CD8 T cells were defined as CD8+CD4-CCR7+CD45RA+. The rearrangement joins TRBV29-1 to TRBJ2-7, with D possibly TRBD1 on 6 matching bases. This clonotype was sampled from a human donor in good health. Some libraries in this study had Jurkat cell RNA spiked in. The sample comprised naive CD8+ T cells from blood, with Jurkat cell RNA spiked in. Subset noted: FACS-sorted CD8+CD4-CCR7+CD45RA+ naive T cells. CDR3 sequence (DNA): TGCAGCGTCCAAGGACAGTCCTACGAGCAGTACTTC. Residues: CSVQGQSYEQYF.